Sequencing of this T cell receptor (beta chain) was carried out in a study of blood T cell repertoires in COVID-19. Overall study: The cDNA or gDNA used as material had been derived from T cells, B-cell-depleted T cells, or PBMCs.

Deletions cut 4 bases from V and 4 bases from J, with 13 bases between. The germline V gene encodes CDR1 WNHNN and CDR2 SYGVQD (reference sequence). CDR3 length: 14 amino acids. Original handling: Amplifying reference gene primers gave estimates of nucleated cell counts. TCRdb's copy holds only in-frame clones and misses some; the assay was immunoSEQ multiplex PCR. The V and J calls and clone size are taken from that table; D and trimming were inferred from the DNA. The table shows 50,000 to 75,000 clones, with roughly 87% occurring only once. This clonotype was obtained from a man older than 75 in a cohort sampled during active COVID-19. Sequencing was carried out using peripheral blood. V usage is TRBV10-1 and J usage is TRBJ1-1; D remains ambiguous. CDR3 sequence: CASSAGPTGTEAFF. CDR3 DNA: TGCGCCAGCAGTGCGGGTCCAACTGGCACTGAAGCTTTCTTT.